This entry concerns a single TCR beta chain. This clone's antigen is unknown. The input lacks base qualities; no much larger clone sits a single base away. This sample is part of a study of blood T cell repertoires in COVID-19 (dated by TCRdb to 2018 to 2020). General notes on the study: Samples from collaborators originated in the United States, Italy and Spain and spanned both the acute and convalescent phases of COVID-19. The material from the prospective study consisted of cDNA or gDNA derived from T cells, B-cell-depleted T cells, or PBMCs. Deeply sampled blood TCRbeta repertoires from subjects exposed to, actively infected with, or recovered from COVID-19 were included in the dataset. The repertoires were released in a freely available public database intended as a resource for research on the immune response to SARS-CoV-2. The samples were drawn from two sources: the first 160 participants of the ongoing ImmuneRACE study, and 1,200 or so subjects contributed by 6 global collaborators. The sample metadata nearly always contained a de-identified subject ID, COVID-19 status, age in years and sex. HLA class I and class II types, where available, came from metadata supplied by the sample provider rather than from assay-based typing.

The immunoSEQ Assay, a bias-controlled multiplex PCR, was used to amplify TCRbeta CDR3 regions from genomic DNA. The authors processed their data as follows. The number of nucleated cells in each sample was estimated from the amplification of reference gene primers within the assay. Sequence reads were collapsed and filtered to measure the absolute abundance of every unique TCRbeta CDR3 rearrangement. Productive Simpson clonality was computed per sample as the square root of Simpson's diversity index over productive rearrangements. TCRdb took this table from immuneACCESS and kept in-frame rearrangements with V and J called. Such tables lack part of the clones; where checked against another copy, unresolved V genes explain under half of the gap, and the rest is unexplained. V and J calls and clone size are those listed in that table; D and trimming were worked out from the DNA. For this sample there are 250,000 or so clones; around 90% appear just once. The ten largest clones add up to approximately 3% of the sample.

Inclusive of the bounding cysteine and phenylalanine, the CDR3 is 18 residues long. The kept DNA is CDR3 alone, 54 bases in frame from the first base. From a lookup of the germline V gene, CDR1 and CDR2 are SGHTA and FQGTGA. At the junction V is shortened by 1 base and J by 0 bases, with 17 bases in between. In the prospective study, participants were about 18 to 100 years old, resided in under 30 geographic areas of the United States, and were enrolled through a virtual design. In the prospective study, participants were assigned to cohorts based on the clinical history participants reported in a screening survey and a study questionnaire. Exposed participants had been in contact with someone with a PCR-confirmed or clinician-diagnosed COVID-19 case within 2 weeks of study entry. Each participant in the prospective study had whole blood, serum and a nasopharyngeal or oropharyngeal swab collected by mobile phlebotomists. Participants in the prospective study had the option to provide additional blood draws and questionnaires over a roughly 2-month period. Before DNA extraction, prospective study blood samples were shipped either frozen or at room temperature.

Points the paper makes about the study in general: The amount of clinical and demographic metadata varied by source and participant and was provided uncurated.

The receptor chain draws on TRBV7-3 and TRBJ2-3; possibly the D gene is TRBD2, per 6 matching bases. This receptor was identified in a man aged 35 to 55 who had been exposed to COVID-19. Material: PBMCs or T cells enriched from blood (not recorded which). For the CDR3, the sequence is CASSLNVRGGESTDTQYF. The DNA is TGTGCCAGCAGCTTAAACGTTCGGGGCGGGGAAAGCACAGATACGCAGTATTTT.